Listed here are 7 T cell receptor beta chains from one sample, sequenced in a study of cytomegalovirus exposure and HLA in healthy donors (dated by TCRdb to 2016 to 2017). Library prep was done by the immunoSEQ multiplex PCR assay. Drawn from immuneACCESS, this table holds only the in-frame rearrangements with V and J called that TCRdb kept. Clones are partly lost; checked studies trace under half to an unresolved V gene and leave the rest unexplained. The sample table holds about 110,000 clones, of which about 85% were seen once. Over 2.5% of the sample is held by the ten biggest clonotypes. The sequenced sample was PBMCs. These receptors came from a woman under 30 in good health and CMV-seronegative.

The chain employs TRBV7-2 and TRBJ2-1; D gene unclear. V was clipped by 1 base and J by 4 bases, with 5 bases between them. Germline V gives CDR1 SGHTA, CDR2 FQGNSA. The CDR3 totals 13 residues. CDR3 sequence reads: CASSLVGYNEQFF. The DNA for the CDR3 is TGTGCCAGCAGCTTAGTCGGGTACAATGAGCAGTTCTTC.

The chain joins TRBV9 to TRBJ2-7; D might be TRBD2 (7 bases). This CDR3 is 14 amino acids long. Germline V CDR1 and CDR2: SGDLS, YYNGEE. Trimming removed 4 bases from V and 7 bases from J, with 18 bases in between. CDR3 sequence (DNA): TGTGCCAGCAGCCCCGGGGGGCAGCTGCGAGAGCAGTACTTC. Amino acids: CASSPGGQLREQYF.

This rearrangement joins TRBV29-1 to TRBJ1-1, with D unresolved. The CDR3 runs to 13 residues. Deletions cut 6 bases from V and 1 base from J, with 12 bases between. Germline assignment: CDR1 SQVTM and CDR2 ANQGSEA. The CDR3 nucleotides are TGCAGCGTCTATACAACAGCGAACACTGAAGCTTTCTTT. It yields the protein CSVYTTANTEAFF.

The V gene is TRBV6-5, the J gene TRBJ2-6; a possible D gene is TRBD2 (5 bases). CDR1 and CDR2 (germline): MNHEY, SVGAGI. V was pared by 6 bases and J by 4 bases, with 10 bases between. The CDR3 is 14 residues long. CDR3 sequence: CASRPGGGANVLTF. In nucleotides, the CDR3 is TGTGCCAGCAGGCCAGGCGGGGGGGCCAACGTCCTGACTTTC.

The gene calls are TRBV7-9 and TRBJ1-2; D possibly corresponds to TRBD1 (6 bases). The germline CDR1 and CDR2 sequences are SEHNR and FQNEAQ (reference sequence). Trimming stripped 5 bases from V and 2 bases from J, with 9 bases between. The CDR3 consists of 13 residues. CDR3 nucleotide sequence: TGTGCCAGCAGCCCCGGGACAAACTATGGCTACACCTTC. Its translation is CASSPGTNYGYTF.

This sequence joins TRBV7-2 and TRBJ2-5; 10 bases map to TRBD1. The length of the CDR3 is 14 residues. Germline CDR1 reads SGHTA; CDR2 reads FQGNSA. J was trimmed by 4 bases and V by 5 bases; bases with no gene match: 4. The CDR3 coding sequence is TGTGCCAGCAGCCCGGGGACAGGGGTAGAGACCCAGTACTTC. Amino acids: CASSPGTGVETQYF.

The chain combines TRBV5-5 with TRBJ2-7; 10 bases agree with TRBD2. This CDR3 region has 14 residues. The V gene end was trimmed by 4 bases and the J gene end by 2 bases; junction bases not matched to a gene: 3. Germline loops: CDR1 SGHKS, CDR2 YYEKEE (reference sequence). This CDR3 is CASSRTSGTYEQYF. Here the CDR3 DNA reads TGTGCCAGCAGCCGTACTAGCGGGACCTACGAGCAGTACTTC.